The 24 T cell receptor beta chains below all came from one sample that was sequenced in a study of molecular identifiers for immune sequencing clone quantification. TCRdb itself ran the PCR reads through MiXCR, one entry per CDR3 protein. The table records fewer than 100,000 distinct CDR3 sequences, roughly a fifth of them present only once. The source material was naive CD8+ T cells from blood, with Jurkat cell RNA spiked in. Subset: FACS-sorted CD8+CD4-CCR7+CD45RA+ naive T cells. The receptors were sampled from a human donor in good health. Some libraries in this study had Jurkat cell RNA spiked in.

Details on this clonotype: Possible read error: a much larger clone is one base away. This chain uses TRBV20-1 with TRBJ2-4; D possibly matches TRBD1 or TRBD2 (5 bases each). From germline, CDR1 is DFQATT and CDR2 SNEGSKA (reference sequence). The CDR3 contains 16 residues. Trimming pared 4 bases from V and 4 bases from J, leaving 20 bases between. CDR3 sequence: CSAKKPSGGSKNIQYF. The CDR3 region has the DNA TGCAGTGCTAAGAAACCCAGTGGGGGATCAAAAAACATTCAGTACTTC.

J is TRBJ1-4 and V is TRBV12-3 or TRBV12-4, with D unclear. The CDR3 totals 12 residues. V lost 6 bases to trimming and J lost 7 bases, with 9 bases between them. The CDR3 protein is CASSSGGEKLFF. The CDR3 region has the DNA TGTGCCAGCAGCTCGGGAGGTGAAAAACTGTTTTTT.

Remarks on this clonotype: This may be a read error, as it is one base from a much larger clone. The chain is built from TRBV4-3 and TRBJ2-1, with D possibly TRBD2 on 6 matching bases. V shed 1 base and J shed 9 bases, with 16 bases lying between them. This CDR3 comprises 15 residues. CDR1 and CDR2 from the germline V gene are LGHNA and YSLEER. CDR3 nucleotides: TGCGCCAGCAGCCAAGCTGGGGCGGGGCACAGTGAGCAGTTCTTC. This encodes CASSQAGAGHSEQFF.

This clonotype was counted ten times or more. The chain uses TRBV27 and TRBJ1-5; D is possibly TRBD1 (6 bases). The germline V gene has CDR1 MNHEY and CDR2 SMNVEV (reference sequence). Trimming pared 6 bases from V and 0 bases from J, leaving 12 bases between. The CDR3 covers 15 residues. The CDR3 protein is CASSTQGYSNQPQHF. DNA of the CDR3: TGTGCCAGCAGCACACAGGGTTATAGCAATCAGCCCCAGCATTTT.

Comments on this clonotype: A single base separates this from a much larger clone, so it may be a read error. The V and J genes are TRBV20-1 and TRBJ2-7, with 8 bases matching TRBD2. Germline V lookup: CDR1 DFQATT, CDR2 SNEGSKA (reference sequence). This CDR3 is built from 15 residues. The CDR3 DNA follows: TGCAGTGCTACCATACTAGCGGATGTTTCCTACGAGCGGTACTTC. It specifies CSATILADVSYERYF.

This clonotype was seen ten or more times. The chain employs TRBV6-1 and TRBJ2-3, with TRBD1 as a possible D gene (6 bases). Trimming removed 5 bases at V and 2 bases at J, with 11 bases between. The CDR3 length is 14 residues. The germline CDR1 and CDR2 sequences are MNHNS and SASEGT. CDR3 in amino acids: CASSPGVNTDTQYF. The CDR3 DNA reads TGTGCCAGCAGTCCAGGGGTGAACACAGATACGCAGTATTTT.

This clonotype was observed a single time. This sequence may be a read error, since a much larger clone differs from it by one base. V usage is TRBV7-6 and J usage is TRBJ2-7, with D perhaps TRBD1 or TRBD2 (5 bases each). CDR3 length: 15 residues. CDR1 is SGHVS and CDR2 is FNYEAQ in the germline V gene. V was shortened by 5 bases and J by 5 bases, with 19 bases between the two germline ends. The CDR3 nucleotides are TGTGCCAGCAGCCCCGGGGCTAGTATGGGACACGAGCAGTACTTC. Translation: CASSPGASMGHEQYF.

This clonotype was counted at least ten times. The J gene is TRBJ2-5, the V gene TRBV7-6; TRBD2 is a possible D gene (6 bases). V gave up 5 bases and J gave up 0 bases, with 13 bases separating them. This CDR3 has 15 amino acids. Germline V gene data show CDR1 as SGHVS and CDR2 as FNYEAQ. The CDR3 loop reads CASSLVSGHQETQYF. Written as DNA, the CDR3 is TGTGCCAGCAGCCTGGTTAGCGGACACCAAGAGACCCAGTACTTC.

The sample holds many counts of this clonotype. The chain uses TRBV5-4 and TRBJ1-3; D might be TRBD1 (6 bases). The length of the CDR3 is 18 residues. V was trimmed by 3 bases and J by 2 bases, leaving 21 bases between them. Germline assignment: CDR1 SGHNT and CDR2 YYREEE (reference sequence). Here the CDR3 reads CASSWEGVPDPTGNTIYF. The CDR3 nucleotides read TGTGCCAGCAGCTGGGAGGGGGTTCCTGACCCTACTGGAAACACCATATATTTT. The full variable domain, in which reference TRBV5-4 and TRBJ1-3 provide the parts outside the CDR3, is ETGVTQSPTHLIKTRGQQVTLRCSSQSGHNTVSWYQQALGQGPQFIFQYYREEENGRGNFPPRFSGLQFPNYSSELNVNALELDDSALYLCASSWEGVPDPTGNTIYFGEGSWLTVV.

This clonotype was seen a handful of times. V is TRBV5-6 and J is TRBJ1-1; D gene uncertain. CDR3 length: 13 residues. The germline V gene has CDR1 SGHDT and CDR2 YYEEEE. The V gene lost 0 bases and the J gene lost 0 bases, with 3 bases spanning the gap. In nucleotides, the CDR3 is TGTGCCAGCAGCTTGGACGTGAACACTGAAGCTTTCTTT. It specifies CASSLDVNTEAFF.

This clonotype was found many times. The rearrangement joins TRBV6-2 or TRBV6-3 to TRBJ2-7; D unresolved. CDR1 and CDR2 from the germline V gene are MNHEY and SVGEGT. Deletions cut 2 bases from V and 1 base from J, with 12 bases between. The CDR3 is 15 residues long. CDR3 sequence: CASSYPALGSYEQYF. The CDR3 nucleotides read TGTGCCAGCAGTTACCCGGCCCTCGGATCCTACGAGCAGTACTTC.

The chain recombines TRBV7-9 with TRBJ2-1; D is perhaps TRBD1 (5 bases). The length of the CDR3 is 14 residues. Germline V CDR1 and CDR2: SEHNR, FQNEAQ (reference sequence). The germline V and J ends were trimmed by 3 bases and 4 bases, with 10 bases remaining between them. The CDR3 spells CASSFPGAYNEQFF. The CDR3, as DNA: TGTGCCAGCAGCTTTCCTGGGGCTTACAATGAGCAGTTCTTC.

This clonotype was seen a handful of times. The rearrangement links TRBV7-3 to TRBJ2-1; 10 bases align to TRBD2. The ends lost 5 bases at V and 8 bases at J; junction bases unmatched: 12. Germline values: CDR1 SGHTA, CDR2 FQGTGA. CDR3 size: 16 residues. The CDR3 sequence: CASSPYLDSGRHEQFF. CDR3 DNA: TGTGCCAGCAGCCCCTACCTTGATAGCGGGAGGCATGAGCAGTTCTTC.

As regards this clonotype: Since a much larger clone is just one base distant, this may be a read error. CDR3: CASKPGATNERLFF. CDR3 coding DNA: TGTGCCAGCAAACCGGGAGCAACTAATGAAAGACTGTTTTTT. This sequence joins TRBV6-6 and TRBJ1-4; D is unclear. The CDR3 has 14 residues. Germline CDR1 MNHNY, CDR2 SVGAGI (reference sequence).

This clonotype was observed at least ten times. The V gene is TRBV30, the J gene TRBJ2-3; a possible D gene is TRBD2 (5 bases). V shed 1 base and J shed 3 bases, with 17 bases lying between them. Germline assignment: CDR1 GTSNPN and CDR2 SVGIG (reference sequence). The CDR3 contains 16 residues. The CDR3 sequence is CAWSEPGIGGTDTQYF. The CDR3 DNA reads TGTGCCTGGAGTGAGCCGGGGATAGGCGGGACAGATACGCAGTATTTT.

This clonotype was recorded at least ten times. The chain carries TRBV4-3 and TRBJ1-1; tentatively, D is TRBD1 (6 bases). The germline CDR1 and CDR2 sequences are LGHNA and YSLEER. The CDR3 runs to 16 residues. The V gene lost 3 bases and the J gene lost 4 bases, with 18 bases spanning the gap. The CDR3 DNA reads as TGCGCCAGCAGCCAGTGGGGGGCAGCCTGGGGCACTGAAGCTTTCTTT. Translating gives CASSQWGAAWGTEAFF.

This clonotype was picked up many times. The V call is TRBV5-6, the J call TRBJ2-7; perhaps D is TRBD1 or TRBD2 (6 bases each). The CDR3 is made up of 16 amino acids. CDR1 and CDR2 (germline): SGHDT, YYEEEE. V was clipped by 0 bases and J by 1 base, with 14 bases between them. The DNA of the CDR3 is TGTGCCAGCAGCTTGGAAGGGGGGATAATTTCCTACGAGCAGTACTTC. This encodes CASSLEGGIISYEQYF.

The gene calls are TRBV21-1 and TRBJ2-7. TRBV21-1 is designated a pseudogene. There are 15 residues in the CDR3. CDR3 nucleotide sequence: TGTGCCAGCAGCAAAGTTCGGGAGGGGCCCTACGAGCAGTACTTC. Translated: CASSKVREGPYEQYF.

This rearrangement joins TRBV12-3 or TRBV12-4 to TRBJ2-1; D not certain. V was cut by 5 bases and J by 9 bases, with 29 bases left in between. The CDR3 consists of 18 residues. This CDR3 reads CASSAYHSGPIRPGEQFF. CDR3 nucleotide sequence: TGTGCCAGCAGTGCCTACCATTCCGGGCCAATAAGGCCTGGTGAGCAGTTCTTC.

Points on this clonotype: A read error may explain this, as a much larger clone is one base away. CDR3: CAGSYRLTFTYNEQFF. In DNA form, the CDR3 reads TGTGCCGGCAGTTACCGCTTAACCTTTACCTACAATGAGCAGTTCTTC. The chain couples TRBV6-5 to TRBJ2-1, with no clear D. Per the germline V gene, CDR1 is MNHEY and CDR2 is SVGAGI. The CDR3 has 16 amino acids.

In its sample, this clonotype was seen many times. The chain couples TRBV10-3 to TRBJ2-7, with unresolved D. The CDR3 length is 14 residues. From germline, CDR1 is ENHRY and CDR2 SYGVKD. Trimming shortened V by 3 bases and J by 2 bases, and 11 bases separated the two germline ends. The CDR3 loop reads CAISEPALAYEQYF. The DNA of the CDR3 is TGTGCCATCAGTGAACCCGCTCTGGCCTACGAGCAGTACTTC.

This clonotype was recorded at least ten times. CDR3 protein: CASSSDGNTGELFF. The CDR3 region has the DNA TGTGCCAGCAGTTCGGACGGGAACACCGGGGAGCTGTTTTTT. The rearrangement links TRBV27 to TRBJ2-2; D not resolved. Germline V gene lookup returns CDR1 MNHEY and CDR2 SMNVEV (reference sequence). The CDR3 length is 14 residues. Trimming took 4 bases from V and 1 from J, leaving 7 bases between them.

This clonotype has just a few counts. J is TRBJ2-5 and V is TRBV11-2; D uncertain. Per germline, CDR1 SGHAT and CDR2 FQNNGV. This CDR3 has 12 residues. V was trimmed by 3 bases and J by 2 bases, leaving 4 bases between them. CDR3 loop: CASSFDQETQYF. DNA of the CDR3: TGTGCCAGCAGCTTCGATCAAGAGACCCAGTACTTC. Looking up the rest from reference TRBV11-2 and TRBJ2-5 gives the full variable domain: EAGVAQSPRYKIIEKRQSVAFWCNPISGHATLYWYQQILGQGPKLLIQFQNNGVVDDSQLPKDRFSAERLKGVDSTLKIQPAKLEDSAVYLCASSFDQETQYFGPGTRLLVL.

A note on this clonotype: A read error may explain this, as a much larger clone is one base away. This chain joins TRBV11-2 and TRBJ2-3, with D unclear. The CDR3 extends over 12 amino acids. The germline gives CDR1 SGHAT, CDR2 FQNNGV. Here the CDR3 reads CASSFSTDTQDF. The CDR3, as DNA: TGTGCCAGCAGCTTTTCTACAGATACGCAGGATTTT.